This entry lists 19 T cell receptor beta chains sequenced from one sample in a study of cytomegalovirus exposure and HLA in healthy donors. 60 Vbeta and 13 Jbeta primers were used in PCR. The repertoire was sequenced with immunoSEQ multiplex PCR; TCRdb's copy has only in-frame clones and lacks some. The data show tens of thousands of clones, just over 70% seen once. Sequencing was done on a sample of PBMCs. Receptors were obtained from a man between 60 and 75 years old in good health and CMV-seropositive.

V usage is TRBV28 and J usage is TRBJ1-2; TRBD1 aligns across 7 bases. Unmatched junction bases numbered 7, after V lost 2 bases and J lost 7 bases. The germline V gene encodes CDR1 MDHEN and CDR2 SYDVKM. The CDR3 sequence is 14 residues long. The CDR3 is CASSLNTGVFGYTF. The CDR3 DNA reads TGTGCCAGCAGTTTAAACACAGGGGTTTTTGGCTACACCTTC.

This chain connects TRBV28 to TRBJ1-2, with 8 nucleotides matching TRBD1. V dropped 4 bases and J dropped 11; count of bases not matched to a gene: 6. Per germline, CDR1 MDHEN and CDR2 SYDVKM. This CDR3 contains 12 residues. CDR3 in amino acids: CASSSSDREYTF. CDR3 bases: TGTGCCAGCAGTTCCTCGGACAGGGAATACACCTTC.

This clone was picked up a small number of times. The V gene is TRBV6-5, the J gene TRBJ2-3, with TRBD2 matching 11 bases. V lost 7 bases to trimming and J lost 0 bases; unmatched junction nucleotides: 3. The CDR3 runs 15 residues. Germline V gene data show CDR1 as MNHEY and CDR2 as SVGAGI. The CDR3 nucleotides are TGTGCCAGCATTCGACTAGCGGGAAGCACAGATACGCAGTATTTT. Protein product: CASIRLAGSTDTQYF.

The V call is TRBV5-1, the J call TRBJ2-1, with 7 bases that match TRBD1. J was trimmed by 2 bases and V by 4 bases; bases with no gene match: 6. CDR1 is SGHRS and CDR2 is YFSETQ in the germline V gene. This CDR3 comprises 15 residues. CDR3 nucleotide sequence: TGCGCCAGCAGCCCTTCCCAGGGGGCCTACAATGAGCAGTTCTTC. Protein: CASSPSQGAYNEQFF.

The chain combines TRBV27 with TRBJ2-7, with a tentative D call TRBD1 (5 bases). The germline V gene has CDR1 MNHEY and CDR2 SMNVEV (reference sequence). Trimming shortened V by 5 bases and J by 2 bases, and 13 bases separated the two germline ends. CDR3 size: 14 residues. The CDR3 protein is CASSPPGHTYEQYF. In DNA, the CDR3 is TGTGCCAGCAGTCCCCCAGGGCATACCTACGAGCAGTACTTC.

V usage is TRBV7-2 and J usage is TRBJ2-7; D is unclear. The CDR3 contains 14 residues. Looked up from germline, CDR1 is SGHTA and CDR2 is FQGNSA. Between the trimmed V and J ends, which lost 2 bases and 0 bases, there was a span of 8 bases. The CDR3 region has the DNA TGTGCCAGCAGCTTATCCCCGAGCTCCTACGAGCAGTACTTC. Translation gives CASSLSPSSYEQYF.

The chain couples TRBV7-3 to TRBJ2-3; 11 positions agree with TRBD2. After removal of 1 base from V and 3 bases from J, the junction contained 6 bases not matched to a gene. This CDR3 is built from 17 residues. Germline CDR1 reads SGHTA; CDR2 reads FQGTGA. CDR3 region: CASSLIPRTSGTDTQYF. The CDR3 DNA sequence: TGTGCCAGCAGCTTAATCCCCAGGACTAGCGGGACAGATACGCAGTATTTT.

The genes are TRBV7-2 and TRBJ2-5, with 8 bases lining up with TRBD2. CDR3 length: 17 amino acids. Germline trimming cut 5 bases from V and 5 bases from J; bases unmatched to any gene: 16. The germline CDR1 and CDR2 sequences are SGHTA and FQGNSA. Here the CDR3 reads CASSPGVPGGLEETQYF. CDR3 sequence (DNA): TGTGCCAGCAGCCCGGGGGTACCGGGGGGGCTAGAGGAGACCCAGTACTTC. The full variable domain, in which reference TRBV7-2 and TRBJ2-5 provide the parts outside the CDR3, is GAGVSQSPSNKVTEKGKDVELRCDPISGHTALYWYRQSLGQGLEFLIYFQGNSAPDKSGLPSDRFSAERTGGSVSTLTIQRTQQEDSAVYLCASSPGVPGGLEETQYFGPGTRLLVL.

The J gene is TRBJ2-3, the V gene TRBV5-6; 9 bases line up with TRBD2. Per the germline V gene, CDR1 is SGHDT and CDR2 is YYEEEE. The CDR3 has 15 residues. V trimming: 1 base; J trimming: 2 bases; junction bases outside the gene matches: 2. In nucleotides, the CDR3 is TGTGCCAGCAGCTTGCTAGCGGGATTCACAGATACGCAGTATTTT. Its protein product is CASSLLAGFTDTQYF. The full variable domain, with the rest looked up from reference TRBV5-6 and TRBJ2-3, is DAGVTQSPTHLIKTRGQQVTLRCSPKSGHDTVSWYQQALGQGPQFIFQYYEEEERQRGNFPDRFSGHQFPNYSSELNVNALLLGDSALYLCASSLLAGFTDTQYFGPGTRLTVL.

This clone was seen a few times. The V and J genes are TRBV29-1 and TRBJ1-1; possibly TRBD1 for D (6 bases). The V and J ends lost 3 bases and 10 bases respectively, with 15 bases between them. Looked up from germline, CDR1 is SQVTM and CDR2 is ANQGSEA. CDR3 length: 12 residues. The chain's CDR3 is CSVDREGVRAFF. DNA of the CDR3: TGCAGCGTTGATAGGGAGGGGGTGAGAGCTTTCTTT.

This sequence joins TRBV11-3 and TRBJ2-1; 9 bases are a match to TRBD2. The CDR3 runs to 15 residues. Germline lookup yields CDR1 SGHNT and CDR2 YENEEA. Trimming removed 5 bases from V and 7 bases from J; junction bases left unmatched: 9. The CDR3 region has the DNA TGTGCCAGCAGCGTGGGGGGGGCGGGAGGGAATGAGCAGTTCTTC. The encoded protein is CASSVGGAGGNEQFF.

The sample holds one count of this clone. This chain uses TRBV28 with TRBJ2-7, with 11 bases lining up with TRBD2. Trimming removed 3 bases from V and 4 bases from J; junction bases left unmatched: 2. The CDR3 loop spans 14 amino acids. Germline values: CDR1 MDHEN, CDR2 SYDVKM. The CDR3 DNA follows: TGTGCCAGCAGTTTCGGGACTAGCGGTTACGAGCAGTACTTC. Amino acids: CASSFGTSGYEQYF.

The chain carries TRBV28 and TRBJ2-7; no firm D call. Germline V gene data show CDR1 as MDHEN and CDR2 as SYDVKM. Trimming cost V 1 base and J 7 bases, with 8 bases left between them. The CDR3 is 12 residues long. CDR3 region: CASSLSRSEQYF. The CDR3 DNA is TGTGCCAGCAGTTTATCGAGAAGTGAGCAGTACTTC. The full variable domain, its missing parts supplied by reference TRBV28 and TRBJ2-7, is DVKVTQSSRYLVKRTGEKVFLECVQDMDHENMFWYRQDPGLGLRLIYFSYDVKMKEKGDIPEGYSVSREKKERFSLILESASTNQTSMYLCASSLSRSEQYFGPGTRLTVT.

J is TRBJ1-3 and V is TRBV6-5; the D gene is possibly TRBD1 (6 bases). V dropped 0 bases and J dropped 3 bases, with 9 bases sitting between them. This CDR3 contains 15 residues. In germline, CDR1 is MNHEY, CDR2 SVGAGI. The CDR3 nucleotides read TGTGCCAGCAGTTACTCGAGGACAGTTGGAAACACCATATATTTT. This codes for CASSYSRTVGNTIYF.

Only a few counts were recorded for this clone. The V and J genes are TRBV7-8 and TRBJ1-3, with D possibly being TRBD1 (6 bases). CDR1 and CDR2 (germline): SGHVS, FQNEAQ. The CDR3 is 14 amino acids. The V end lost 4 bases, the J end lost 3 bases, and 10 bases lay between the germline ends. The CDR3 DNA follows: TGTGCCAGCAGCTGGGACATTTATGGAAACACCATATATTTT. Protein: CASSWDIYGNTIYF.

V and J are TRBV4-3 and TRBJ1-1; D unresolved. Trimming took 8 bases from V and 2 from J, leaving 18 bases between them. The CDR3 runs 15 residues. Germline V gives CDR1 LGHNA, CDR2 YSLEER. As DNA, the CDR3 is TGCGCCAGCGGCCCTTCCGGGAGCCTTAACACTGAAGCTTTCTTT. Protein product: CASGPSGSLNTEAFF.

This clone was seen a handful of times. The chain is built from TRBV5-6 and TRBJ2-7; TRBD2 agrees at 9 bases. Looked up from germline, CDR1 is SGHDT and CDR2 is YYEEEE. This CDR3 has 12 amino acids. Trimming took 4 bases from V and 6 from J; bases not matched to a gene: 2. The CDR3 coding sequence is TGTGCCAGCAGCCCGACTAGCGGCGAGCAGTACTTC. Protein sequence: CASSPTSGEQYF.

The chain recombines TRBV19 with TRBJ1-2, with D perhaps TRBD1 (6 bases). The germline V and J ends were trimmed by 4 bases and 0 bases, with 9 bases remaining between them. From germline, CDR1 is LNHDA and CDR2 SQIVND (reference sequence). The CDR3 loop spans 14 amino acids. Here the CDR3 reads CASSKQGANYGYTF. DNA for the CDR3: TGTGCCAGTAGTAAACAGGGAGCTAACTATGGCTACACCTTC. The variable domain in full, completed from reference TRBV19 and TRBJ1-2, reads DGGITQSPKYLFRKEGQNVTLSCEQNLNHDAMYWYRQDPGQGLRLIYYSQIVNDFQKGDIAEGYSVSREKKESFPLTVTSAQKNPTAFYLCASSKQGANYGYTFGSGTRLTVV.

The chain employs TRBV18 and TRBJ2-1; D might be TRBD1 (6 bases). The germline V gene encodes CDR1 KGHSH and CDR2 LQKENI. The CDR3 is 11 residues long. Trimming removed 6 bases at V and 14 bases at J, with 14 bases between. Here the CDR3 reads CASSPGQGKFF. CDR3 nucleotide sequence: TGTGCCAGCTCCCCGGGGCAGGGGAAGTTCTTC.